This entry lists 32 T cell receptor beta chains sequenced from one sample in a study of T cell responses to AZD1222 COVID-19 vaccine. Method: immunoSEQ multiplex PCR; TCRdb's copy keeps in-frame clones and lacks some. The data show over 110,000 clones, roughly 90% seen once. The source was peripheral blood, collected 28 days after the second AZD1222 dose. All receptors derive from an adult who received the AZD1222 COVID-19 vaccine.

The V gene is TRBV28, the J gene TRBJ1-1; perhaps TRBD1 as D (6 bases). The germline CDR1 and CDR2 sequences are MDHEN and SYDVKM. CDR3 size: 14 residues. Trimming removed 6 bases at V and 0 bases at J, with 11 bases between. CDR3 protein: CASSGGHLNTEAFF. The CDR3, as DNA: TGTGCCAGCAGCGGGGGACACCTGAACACTGAAGCTTTCTTT.

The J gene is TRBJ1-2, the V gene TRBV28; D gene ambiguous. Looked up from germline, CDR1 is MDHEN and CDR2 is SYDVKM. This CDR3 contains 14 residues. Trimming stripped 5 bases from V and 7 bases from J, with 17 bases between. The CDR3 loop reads CASSPLERSPGYTF. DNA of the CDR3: TGTGCCAGCAGTCCTCTGGAGAGATCCCCTGGCTACACCTTC.

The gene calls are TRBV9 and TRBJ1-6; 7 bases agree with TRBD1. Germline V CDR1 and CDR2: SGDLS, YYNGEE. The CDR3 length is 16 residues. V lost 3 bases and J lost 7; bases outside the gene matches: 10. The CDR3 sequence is CASSALTGVFNSPLHF. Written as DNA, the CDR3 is TGTGCCAGCAGCGCCTTAACAGGGGTTTTCAATTCACCCCTCCACTTT.

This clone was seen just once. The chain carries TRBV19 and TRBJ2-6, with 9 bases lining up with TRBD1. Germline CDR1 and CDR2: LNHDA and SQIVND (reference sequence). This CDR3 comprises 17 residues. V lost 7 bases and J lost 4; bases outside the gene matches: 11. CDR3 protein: CASNTGQGKAGANVLTF. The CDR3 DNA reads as TGTGCCAGTAATACTGGACAGGGGAAGGCCGGGGCCAACGTCCTGACTTTC.

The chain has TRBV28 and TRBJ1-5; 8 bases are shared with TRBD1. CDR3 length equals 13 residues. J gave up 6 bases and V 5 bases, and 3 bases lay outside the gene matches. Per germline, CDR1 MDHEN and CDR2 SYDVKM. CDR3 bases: TGTGCCAGCAGTGTGGACAGGGTTCAGCCCCAGCATTTT. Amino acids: CASSVDRVQPQHF.

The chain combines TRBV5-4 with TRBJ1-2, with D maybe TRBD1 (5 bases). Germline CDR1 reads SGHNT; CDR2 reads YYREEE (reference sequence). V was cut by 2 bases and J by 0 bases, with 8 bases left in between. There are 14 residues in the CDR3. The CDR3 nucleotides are TGTGCCAGCAGCTTTGGGGGGGCTAACTATGGCTACACCTTC. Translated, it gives CASSFGGANYGYTF.

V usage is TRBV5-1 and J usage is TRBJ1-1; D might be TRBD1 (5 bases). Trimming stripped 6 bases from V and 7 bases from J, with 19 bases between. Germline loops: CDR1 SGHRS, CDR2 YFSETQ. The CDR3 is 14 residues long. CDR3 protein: CASTDQRGGVEAFF. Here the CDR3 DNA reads TGCGCCAGCACAGATCAGAGGGGAGGTGTTGAAGCTTTCTTT.

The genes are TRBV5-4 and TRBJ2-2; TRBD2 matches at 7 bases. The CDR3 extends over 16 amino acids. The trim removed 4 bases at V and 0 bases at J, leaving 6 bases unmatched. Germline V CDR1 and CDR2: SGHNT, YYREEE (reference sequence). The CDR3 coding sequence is TGTGCCAGCAGCCGCAACGCGGGGGCGAACACCGGGGAGCTGTTTTTT. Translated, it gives CASSRNAGANTGELFF.

The CDR3 DNA follows: TGCGCCAGCAGCCGGGGGGACACTGAAGCTTTCTTT. Translation: CASSRGDTEAFF. The V gene is TRBV5-1, the J gene TRBJ1-1, with D maybe TRBD1 (5 bases). Trimming shortened V by 4 bases and J by 3 bases, and 7 bases separated the two germline ends. Germline CDR1 reads SGHRS; CDR2 reads YFSETQ. This CDR3 comprises 12 residues.

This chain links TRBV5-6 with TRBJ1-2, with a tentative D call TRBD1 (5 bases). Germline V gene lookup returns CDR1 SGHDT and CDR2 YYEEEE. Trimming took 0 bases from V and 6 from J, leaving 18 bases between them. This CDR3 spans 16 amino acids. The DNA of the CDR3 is TGTGCCAGCAGCTTGGCCCGTCGGCAGGGAGTGCATGGCTACACCTTC. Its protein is CASSLARRQGVHGYTF.

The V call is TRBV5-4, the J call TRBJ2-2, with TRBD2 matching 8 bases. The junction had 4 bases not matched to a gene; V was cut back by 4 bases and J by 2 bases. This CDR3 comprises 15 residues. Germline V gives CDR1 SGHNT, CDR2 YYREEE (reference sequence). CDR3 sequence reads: CASSRGLANTGELFF. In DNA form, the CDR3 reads TGTGCCAGCAGCCGCGGACTAGCTAACACCGGGGAGCTGTTTTTT.

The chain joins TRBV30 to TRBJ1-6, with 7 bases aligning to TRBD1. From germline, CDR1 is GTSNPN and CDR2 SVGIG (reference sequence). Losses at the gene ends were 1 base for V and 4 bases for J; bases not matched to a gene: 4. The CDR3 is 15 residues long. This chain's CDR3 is CAWSDKGQYNSPLHF. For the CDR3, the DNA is TGTGCCTGGAGTGATAAGGGACAGTATAATTCACCCCTCCACTTT.

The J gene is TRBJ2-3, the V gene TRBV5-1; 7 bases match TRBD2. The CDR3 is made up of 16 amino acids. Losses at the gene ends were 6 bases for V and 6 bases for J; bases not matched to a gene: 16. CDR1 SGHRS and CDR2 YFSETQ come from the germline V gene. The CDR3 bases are TGCGCCAGCACCGGAAACGTGGGGAGGGCCAGTGATACGCAGTATTTT. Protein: CASTGNVGRASDTQYF.

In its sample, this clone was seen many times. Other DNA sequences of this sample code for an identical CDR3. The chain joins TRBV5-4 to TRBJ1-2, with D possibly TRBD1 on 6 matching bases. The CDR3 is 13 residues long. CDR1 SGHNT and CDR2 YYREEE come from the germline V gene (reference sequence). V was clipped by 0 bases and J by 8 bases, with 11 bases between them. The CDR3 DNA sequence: TGTGCCAGCAGCTTGGACAGGGCAGGCGGCTACACCTTC. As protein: CASSLDRAGGYTF.

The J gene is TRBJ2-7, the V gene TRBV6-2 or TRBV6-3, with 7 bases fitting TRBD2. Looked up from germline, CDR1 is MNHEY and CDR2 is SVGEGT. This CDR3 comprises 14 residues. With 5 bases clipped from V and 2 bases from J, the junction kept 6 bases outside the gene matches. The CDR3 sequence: CASSRTSDTYEQYF. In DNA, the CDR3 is TGTGCCAGCAGTCGCACTAGCGACACCTACGAGCAGTACTTC.

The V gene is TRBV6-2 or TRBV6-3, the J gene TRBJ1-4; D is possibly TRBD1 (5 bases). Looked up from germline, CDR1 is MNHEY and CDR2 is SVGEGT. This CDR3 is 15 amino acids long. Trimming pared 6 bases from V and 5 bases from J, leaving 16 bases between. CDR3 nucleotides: TGTGCCAGCAGCCATATGACAGAGCGAAATGAAAAACTGTTTTTT. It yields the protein CASSHMTERNEKLFF.

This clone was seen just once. CDR3 DNA: TGTGCCAGTAGTAGGCGGTTACCTAATAGCAATCAGCCCCAGCATTTT. Translating gives CASSRRLPNSNQPQHF. The chain uses TRBV19 and TRBJ1-5, with unresolved D. Germline V gene sequence: CDR1 LNHDA, CDR2 SQIVND (reference sequence). V was cut by 4 bases and J by 0 bases, with 13 bases left in between. The CDR3 is 16 residues long.

The chain's CDR3 is CAISVTDLSHYGYTF. CDR3 bases: TGTGCCATCAGTGTGACAGACCTATCCCACTATGGCTACACCTTC. V and J are TRBV10-3 and TRBJ1-2; TRBD1 might be the D (5 bases). The length of the CDR3 is 15 residues. V lost 4 bases and J lost 3, with 15 bases in between. Germline CDR1 and CDR2: ENHRY and SYGVKD.

The CDR3 protein is CASRQTGVTGELFF. CDR3 in DNA: TGTGCCAGCAGGCAAACAGGGGTCACCGGGGAGCTGTTTTTT. J is TRBJ2-2 and V is TRBV7-3; 7 bases align to TRBD1. V dropped 6 bases and J dropped 4; count of bases not matched to a gene: 5. Germline V CDR1 and CDR2: SGHTA, FQGTGA. The CDR3 is 14 amino acids.

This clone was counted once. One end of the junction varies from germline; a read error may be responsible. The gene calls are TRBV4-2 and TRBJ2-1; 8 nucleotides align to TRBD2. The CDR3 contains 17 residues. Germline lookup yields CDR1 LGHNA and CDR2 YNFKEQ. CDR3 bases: TGTGCCAGCAGCCAAGAAGGAGGCGGGGGGTGGTACAGTGAGCAGTTCTTC. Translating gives CASSQEGGGGWYSEQFF.

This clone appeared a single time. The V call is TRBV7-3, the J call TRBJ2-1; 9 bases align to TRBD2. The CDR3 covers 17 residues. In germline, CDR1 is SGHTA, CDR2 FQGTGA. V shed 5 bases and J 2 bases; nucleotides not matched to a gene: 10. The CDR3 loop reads CASSRSPAGGTYNEQFF. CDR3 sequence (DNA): TGTGCCAGCAGCCGTTCTCCGGCGGGAGGGACCTACAATGAGCAGTTCTTC.

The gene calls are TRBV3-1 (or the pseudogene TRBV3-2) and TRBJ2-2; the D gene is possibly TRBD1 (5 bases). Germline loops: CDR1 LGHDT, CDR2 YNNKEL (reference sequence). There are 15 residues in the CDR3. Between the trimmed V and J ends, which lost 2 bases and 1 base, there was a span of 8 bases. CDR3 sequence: CASSQTTGNTGELFF. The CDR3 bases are TGTGCCAGCAGCCAAACAACAGGGAACACCGGGGAGCTGTTTTTT.

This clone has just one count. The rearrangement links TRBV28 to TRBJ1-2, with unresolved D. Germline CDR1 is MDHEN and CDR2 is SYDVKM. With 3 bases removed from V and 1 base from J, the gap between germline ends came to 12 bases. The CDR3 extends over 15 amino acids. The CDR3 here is CASSFSGRINYGYTF. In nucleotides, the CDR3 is TGTGCCAGCAGTTTTTCGGGCAGGATTAACTATGGCTACACCTTC.

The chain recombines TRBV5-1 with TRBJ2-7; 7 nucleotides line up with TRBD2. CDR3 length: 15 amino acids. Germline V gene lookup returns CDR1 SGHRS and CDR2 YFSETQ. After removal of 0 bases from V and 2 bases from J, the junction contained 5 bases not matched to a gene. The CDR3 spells CASSLAGGSTYEQYF. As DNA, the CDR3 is TGCGCCAGCAGCTTGGCGGGCGGGAGTACCTACGAGCAGTACTTC.

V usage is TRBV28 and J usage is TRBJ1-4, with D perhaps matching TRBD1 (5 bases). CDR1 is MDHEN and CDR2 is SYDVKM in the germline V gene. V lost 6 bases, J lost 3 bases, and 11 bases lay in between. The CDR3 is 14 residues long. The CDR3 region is CASSQPGANEKLFF. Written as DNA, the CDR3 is TGTGCCAGCAGCCAACCGGGGGCTAATGAAAAACTGTTTTTT.

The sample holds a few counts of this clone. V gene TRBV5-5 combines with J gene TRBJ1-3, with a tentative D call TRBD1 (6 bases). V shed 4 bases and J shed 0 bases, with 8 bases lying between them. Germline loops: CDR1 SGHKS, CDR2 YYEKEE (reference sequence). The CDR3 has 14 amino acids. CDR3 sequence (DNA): TGTGCCAGCAGCGGGACAAGCTCTGGAAACACCATATATTTT. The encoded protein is CASSGTSSGNTIYF.

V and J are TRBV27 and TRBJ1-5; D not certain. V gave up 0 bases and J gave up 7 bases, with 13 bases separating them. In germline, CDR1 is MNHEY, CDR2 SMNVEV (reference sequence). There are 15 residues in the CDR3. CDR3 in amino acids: CASSLSWVSGQPQHF. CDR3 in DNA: TGTGCCAGCAGTTTATCGTGGGTCTCTGGGCAGCCCCAGCATTTT.

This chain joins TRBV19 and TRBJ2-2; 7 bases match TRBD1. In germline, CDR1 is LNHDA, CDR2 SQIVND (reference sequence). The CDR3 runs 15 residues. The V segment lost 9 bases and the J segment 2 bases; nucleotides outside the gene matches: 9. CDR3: CASRSGTVNTGELFF. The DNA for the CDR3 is TGTGCCAGCCGATCCGGGACAGTCAACACCGGGGAGCTGTTTTTT.

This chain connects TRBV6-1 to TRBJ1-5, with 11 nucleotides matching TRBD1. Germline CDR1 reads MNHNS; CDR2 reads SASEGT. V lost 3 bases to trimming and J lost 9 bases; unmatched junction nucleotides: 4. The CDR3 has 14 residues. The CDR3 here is CASSDGTGGAPQHF. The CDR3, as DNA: TGTGCCAGCAGTGACGGGACAGGGGGTGCGCCCCAGCATTTT.

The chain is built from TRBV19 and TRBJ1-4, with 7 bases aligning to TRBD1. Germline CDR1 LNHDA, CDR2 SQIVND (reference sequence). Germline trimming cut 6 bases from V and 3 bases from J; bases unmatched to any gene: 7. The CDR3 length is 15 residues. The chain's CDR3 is CASRSDRAANEKLFF. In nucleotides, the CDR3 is TGTGCCAGTAGATCAGACAGGGCAGCTAATGAAAAACTGTTTTTT. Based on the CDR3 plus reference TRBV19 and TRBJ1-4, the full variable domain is DGGITQSPKYLFRKEGQNVTLSCEQNLNHDAMYWYRQDPGQGLRLIYYSQIVNDFQKGDIAEGYSVSREKKESFPLTVTSAQKNPTAFYLCASRSDRAANEKLFFGSGTQLSVL.

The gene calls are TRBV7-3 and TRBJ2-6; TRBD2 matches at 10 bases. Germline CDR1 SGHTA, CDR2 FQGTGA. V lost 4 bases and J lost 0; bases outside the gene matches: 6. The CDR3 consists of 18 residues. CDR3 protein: CASSSTGLASSGANVLTF. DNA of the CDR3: TGTGCCAGCAGCTCCACGGGACTAGCGAGCTCTGGGGCCAACGTCCTGACTTTC.

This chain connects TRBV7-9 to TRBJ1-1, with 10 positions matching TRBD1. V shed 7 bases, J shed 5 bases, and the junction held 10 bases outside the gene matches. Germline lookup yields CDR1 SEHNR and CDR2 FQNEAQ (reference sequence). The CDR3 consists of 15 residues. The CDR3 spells CASNPRDRGGTEAFF. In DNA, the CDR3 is TGTGCCAGCAACCCGAGGGACAGGGGCGGAACTGAAGCTTTCTTT.